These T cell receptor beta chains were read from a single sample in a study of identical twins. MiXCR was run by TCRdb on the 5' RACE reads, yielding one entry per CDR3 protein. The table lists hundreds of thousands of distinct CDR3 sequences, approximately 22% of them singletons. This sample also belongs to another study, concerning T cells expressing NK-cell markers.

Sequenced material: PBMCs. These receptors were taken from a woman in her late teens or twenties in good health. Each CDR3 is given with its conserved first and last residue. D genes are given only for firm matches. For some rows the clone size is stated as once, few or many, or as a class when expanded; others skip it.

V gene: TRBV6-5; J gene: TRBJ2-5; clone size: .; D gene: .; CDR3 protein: CASKLQETQYF; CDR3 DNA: TGTGCCAGCAAGTTGCAAGAGACCCAGTACTTC
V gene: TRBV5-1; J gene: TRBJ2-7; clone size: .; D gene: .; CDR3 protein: CASSLWDGAYEQYF; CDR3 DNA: TGCGCCAGCAGCTTGTGGGACGGCGCCTACGAGCAGTACTTC
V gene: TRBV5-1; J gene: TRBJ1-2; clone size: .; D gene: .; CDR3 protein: CASSLDGREDGYTF; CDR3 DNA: TGCGCCAGCAGCTTGGACGGAAGGGAAGACGGCTACACCTTC
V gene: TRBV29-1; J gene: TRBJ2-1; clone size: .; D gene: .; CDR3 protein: CSVEEGNEQFF; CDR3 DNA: TGCAGCGTTGAAGAGGGGAATGAGCAGTTCTTC
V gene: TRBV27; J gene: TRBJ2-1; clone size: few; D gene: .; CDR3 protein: CASSSGTFSYNEQFF; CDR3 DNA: TGTGCCAGCAGTTCCGGGACGTTCTCCTACAATGAGCAGTTCTTC
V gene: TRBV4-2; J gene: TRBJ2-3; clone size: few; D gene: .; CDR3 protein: CASSQDSSVADTQYF; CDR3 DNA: TGTGCCAGCAGCCAAGATTCGAGCGTCGCAGATACGCAGTATTTT
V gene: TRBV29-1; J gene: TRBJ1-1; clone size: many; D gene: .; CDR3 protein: CSGRHQGVGAFF; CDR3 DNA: TGCAGCGGTCGTCATCAGGGAGTAGGAGCTTTCTTT
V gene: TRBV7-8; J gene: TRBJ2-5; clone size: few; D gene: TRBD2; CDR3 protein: CASSFASGFQETQYF; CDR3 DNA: TGTGCCAGCAGCTTCGCTAGCGGGTTCCAAGAGACCCAGTACTTC
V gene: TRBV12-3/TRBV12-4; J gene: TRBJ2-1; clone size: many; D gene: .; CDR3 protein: CASSFTSYNEQFF; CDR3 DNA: TGTGCCAGCAGCTTTACTAGTTACAATGAGCAGTTCTTC
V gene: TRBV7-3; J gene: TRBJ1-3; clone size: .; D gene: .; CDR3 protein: CASSLVGSPGNTIYF; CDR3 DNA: TGTGCCAGCAGCTTAGTAGGGTCGCCTGGAAACACCATATATTTT
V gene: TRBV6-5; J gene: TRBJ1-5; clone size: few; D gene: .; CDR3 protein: CASSYPRAQRNQPQHF; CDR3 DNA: TGTGCCAGCAGTTACCCCCGCGCACAGCGCAATCAGCCCCAGCATTTT
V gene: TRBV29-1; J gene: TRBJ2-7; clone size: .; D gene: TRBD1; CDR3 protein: CSVEGQAYEQYF; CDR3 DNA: TGCAGCGTTGAGGGACAGGCCTACGAGCAGTACTTC
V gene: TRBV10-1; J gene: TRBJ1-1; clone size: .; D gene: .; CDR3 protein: CASQGRVNTEAFF; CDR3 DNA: TGCGCCAGCCAGGGACGGGTGAACACTGAAGCTTTCTTT
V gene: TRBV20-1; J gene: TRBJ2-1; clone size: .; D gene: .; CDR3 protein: CSASGFNEQFF; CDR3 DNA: TGCAGTGCTAGCGGTTTTAATGAGCAGTTCTTC
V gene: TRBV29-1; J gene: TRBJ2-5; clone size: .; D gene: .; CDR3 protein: CSVDRGTQETQYF; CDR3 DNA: TGCAGCGTTGACCGAGGGACCCAAGAGACCCAGTACTTC
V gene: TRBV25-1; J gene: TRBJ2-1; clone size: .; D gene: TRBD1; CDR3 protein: CASSARDRVSNEQFF; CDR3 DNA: TGTGCCAGCAGTGCCCGGGACAGGGTATCCAATGAGCAGTTCTTC
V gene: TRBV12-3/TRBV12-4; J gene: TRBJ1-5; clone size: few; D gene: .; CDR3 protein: CASSLPAGDQPQHF; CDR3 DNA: TGTGCCAGCAGTTTACCCGCCGGCGATCAGCCCCAGCATTTT